This record looks at one TCR beta chain sequence and its context. Self-reported history from a screening survey and questionnaire set each donor's cohort. Libraries were prepared by immunoSEQ multiplex PCR; TCRdb keeps only in-frame clonotypes and omits some of them. The top ten hold 1% to 1.5% of the sample, which has 150,000 or so clones, about 90% seen once. This specimen comes from a study of blood T cell repertoires in COVID-19. The CDR3 runs to 15 residues. The junction had 4 bases not matched to a gene; V was cut back by 3 bases and J by 1 base. CDR1 KGHDR and CDR2 SFDVKD come from the germline V gene.

This receptor was obtained from a human donor with acute COVID-19. The donor label of this sample is uncertain. The gene calls are TRBV24-1 and TRBJ2-5, with 7 nucleotides matching TRBD2. Sequenced: PBMCs or T cells enriched from blood (not recorded which). Written as DNA, the CDR3 is TGTGCCACCAGTGATGGGGAGGGGCCCCAAGAGACCCAGTACTTC. Its translation is CATSDGEGPQETQYF.